Presented here are 7 T cell receptor beta chains from one specimen sequenced in a study of T-cell reconstitution after alpha-beta-depleted transplantation in children. Unique molecular identifiers were built into the TCRbeta library. TCRdb analysed the PCR reads with MiXCR anew, one entry per CDR3 protein. The data hold about 540,000 distinct CDR3 sequences, with 25% to 30% observed a single time. Here the sequenced sample was PBMCs, taken before TCRalphabeta/CD19-depleted stem cell transplant. The receptors originated from a boy under two years old with Wiskott-Aldrich syndrome, due to receive a stem cell transplant.

The chain couples TRBV14 to TRBJ2-1; D call uncertain. The CDR3 sequence is 17 residues long. The germline V gene has CDR1 SGHDN and CDR2 FVKESK. V was cut by 0 bases and J by 4 bases, with 16 bases left in between. The CDR3 region is CASSQDSAPSLYNEQFF. The CDR3 nucleotides read TGTGCCAGCAGCCAAGATTCTGCTCCATCCCTTTACAATGAGCAGTTCTTC.

This clonotype turned up a few times. The chain is built from TRBV12-3 or TRBV12-4 and TRBJ1-5; a weak D match, TRBD1 (6 bases). The CDR3 runs to 15 residues. The V end lost 0 bases, the J end lost 3 bases, and 9 bases lay between the germline ends. The CDR3 nucleotides are TGTGCCAGCAGTTTAGCACAGGGCCTCAATCAGCCCCAGCATTTT. It yields the protein CASSLAQGLNQPQHF.

A few counts support this clonotype. The V and J genes are TRBV6-1 and TRBJ1-1; D remains ambiguous. The germline V gene has CDR1 MNHNS and CDR2 SASEGT. The V end lost 6 bases, the J end lost 1 base, and 0 bases lay between the germline ends. The CDR3 contains 10 residues. The CDR3 loop reads CASRNTEAFF. The CDR3 DNA is TGTGCCAGCAGGAACACTGAAGCTTTCTTT.

The chain couples TRBV5-1 to TRBJ2-1; possible D gene TRBD2, 5 bases. Germline CDR1 is SGHRS and CDR2 is YFSETQ. The CDR3 has 17 residues. Trimming removed 4 bases at V and 5 bases at J, with 22 bases between. CDR3 region: CASSPILSALADNEQFF. Written as DNA, the CDR3 is TGCGCCAGCAGCCCCATCCTAAGTGCGCTAGCAGACAATGAGCAGTTCTTC.

The genes are TRBV5-1 and TRBJ1-1; no definite D call. The CDR3 is 13 amino acids. In germline, CDR1 is SGHRS, CDR2 YFSETQ. The V and J ends lost 0 bases and 7 bases respectively, with 10 bases between them. The CDR3 DNA follows: TGCGCCAGCAGCTTGGCACAGAAAGGTGAAGCTTTCTTT. This sequence encodes CASSLAQKGEAFF.

The table lists this clonotype with a few counts. V usage is TRBV20-1 and J usage is TRBJ2-1; 12 nucleotides align to TRBD2. The germline V gene has CDR1 DFQATT and CDR2 SNEGSKA (reference sequence). This CDR3 comprises 14 residues. The CDR3 DNA reads TGCAGGGGGACTAGCGGGTCCTCCTACAATGAGCAGTTCTTC. This gives the protein CRGTSGSSYNEQFF.

This clonotype was counted between two and nine times. The chain couples TRBV6-1 to TRBJ2-3, with D perhaps TRBD1 (5 bases). From germline, CDR1 is MNHNS and CDR2 SASEGT. The germline V and J ends were trimmed by 10 bases and 6 bases, with 11 bases remaining between them. The CDR3 extends over 11 amino acids. CDR3 amino acids: CATRVGDTQYF. The CDR3 region has the DNA TGTGCCACCAGGGTGGGGGATACGCAGTATTTT.